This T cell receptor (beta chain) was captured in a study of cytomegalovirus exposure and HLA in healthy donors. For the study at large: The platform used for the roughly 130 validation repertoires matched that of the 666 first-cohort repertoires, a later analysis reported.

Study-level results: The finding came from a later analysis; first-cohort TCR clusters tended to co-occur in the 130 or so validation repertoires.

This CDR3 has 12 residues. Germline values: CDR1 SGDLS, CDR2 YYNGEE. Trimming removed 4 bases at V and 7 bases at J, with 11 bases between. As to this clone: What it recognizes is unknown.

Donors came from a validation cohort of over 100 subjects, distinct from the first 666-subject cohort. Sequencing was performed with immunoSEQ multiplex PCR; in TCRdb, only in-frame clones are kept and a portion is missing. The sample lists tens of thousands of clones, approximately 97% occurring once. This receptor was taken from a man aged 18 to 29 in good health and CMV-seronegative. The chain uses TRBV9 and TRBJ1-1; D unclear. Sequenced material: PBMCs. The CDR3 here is CASSSEGVEAFF. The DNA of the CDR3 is TGTGCCAGCAGCTCAGAGGGAGTTGAAGCTTTCTTT.